These 14 T cell receptor beta chains originate from one sample sequenced in a study of early T cells in non-severe SARS-CoV-2 infection. TCRdb passed the 5' RACE reads through MiXCR, listing each CDR3 protein once. The sample holds approximately 75,000 distinct CDR3 sequences, roughly 4.6% seen once. The sequencing used whole blood, collected at baseline. These receptors all stem from an adult who was a healthcare worker with PCR-confirmed SARS-CoV-2 infection or an uninfected control (not recorded which). The donor label of this sample is uncertain.

The V and J genes are TRBV4-2 and TRBJ2-7; D unresolved. CDR3 length: 15 residues. V gave up 1 base and J gave up 5 bases, with 15 bases separating them. In germline, CDR1 is LGHNA, CDR2 YNFKEQ. CDR3 coding DNA: TGTGCCAGCAGCCAAGGGATTAGGCCCCTCCACGAGCAGTACTTC. Translated, it gives CASSQGIRPLHEQYF.

The sample holds many counts of this clonotype. V usage is TRBV27 and J usage is TRBJ2-7; D is undetermined. V dropped 4 bases and J dropped 2 bases, with 9 bases sitting between them. There are 13 residues in the CDR3. Germline CDR1 is MNHEY and CDR2 is SMNVEV (reference sequence). CDR3 nucleotides: TGTGCCAGCAGTTCCCAAAGGACCTACGAGCAGTACTTC. Translation: CASSSQRTYEQYF.

This clonotype was detected ten times or more. This chain links TRBV11-2 with TRBJ1-3, with 8 bases fitting TRBD1. The CDR3 totals 16 residues. From germline, CDR1 is SGHAT and CDR2 FQNNGV. V lost 1 base and J lost 6; bases outside the gene matches: 8. Here the CDR3 reads CASSLGPQGAENTIYF. The CDR3 DNA follows: TGTGCCAGCAGCTTAGGCCCCCAGGGGGCTGAAAACACCATATATTTT.

In its sample, this clonotype was seen a few times. The chain couples TRBV7-2 to TRBJ1-2, with TRBD1 as a possible D gene (6 bases). This CDR3 is built from 16 residues. Deletions cut 0 bases from V and 5 bases from J, with 16 bases between. Germline loops: CDR1 SGHTA, CDR2 FQGNSA. The CDR3 DNA reads as TGTGCCAGCAGCTTAGCGGAGGACAGCTTAGGATATGGCTACACCTTC. Residues: CASSLAEDSLGYGYTF. Full variable domain (outside the CDR3, taken from reference TRBV7-2 and TRBJ1-2): GAGVSQSPSNKVTEKGKDVELRCDPISGHTALYWYRQSLGQGLEFLIYFQGNSAPDKSGLPSDRFSAERTGGSVSTLTIQRTQQEDSAVYLCASSLAEDSLGYGYTFGSGTRLTVV.

This clonotype was observed a handful of times. CDR3 residues: CASSLRPPPVSQPQHF. For the CDR3, the DNA is TGTGCCAGCAGCTTGAGGCCCCCGCCAGTAAGTCAGCCCCAGCATTTT. The rearrangement uses TRBV5-6 and TRBJ1-5; the D is unclear. Between the trimmed V and J ends, which lost 1 base and 6 bases, there was a span of 17 bases. This CDR3 is 16 amino acids long. Germline CDR1 is SGHDT and CDR2 is YYEEEE.

This clonotype has a count of ten or more. The gene calls are TRBV27 and TRBJ2-7, with D hard to call. V lost 3 bases, J lost 7 bases, and 13 bases lay in between. Germline CDR1 MNHEY, CDR2 SMNVEV (reference sequence). CDR3 length: 13 amino acids. The CDR3 region has the DNA TGTGCCAGCAGTTTTCTCCCTATTAGGGAGCAGTACTTC. This encodes CASSFLPIREQYF.

Worth noting for this clonotype: A much larger clone sits a single nucleotide away, making a read error possible. The rearrangement links TRBV7-2 to TRBJ2-3, with D perhaps TRBD2 (5 bases). V gave up 3 bases and J gave up 1 base, with 14 bases separating them. The CDR3 sequence is 16 residues long. Germline V lookup: CDR1 SGHTA, CDR2 FQGNSA. The CDR3 reads CASSFVYGVGTDTQYF. In DNA form, the CDR3 reads TGTGCCAGCAGCTTCGTTTACGGGGTAGGCACAGATACGCAGTATTTT.

This sequence joins TRBV6-1 and TRBJ1-1; D uncertain. CDR3 length: 13 amino acids. The V gene's germline CDR1 is MNHNS and CDR2 SASEGT. V lost 5 bases to trimming and J lost 0 bases, with 7 bases between them. CDR3 sequence (DNA): TGTGCCAGCAGTCCGATTCTGAACACTGAAGCTTTCTTT. Its translation: CASSPILNTEAFF.

The table lists this clonotype with a few counts. This chain uses TRBV18 with TRBJ1-1, with 8 bases lining up with TRBD1. Germline V CDR1 and CDR2: KGHSH, LQKENI. V lost 1 base to trimming and J lost 2 bases; unmatched junction nucleotides: 6. This CDR3 is built from 16 residues. CDR3 sequence (DNA): TGTGCCAGCTCACCACTCCCGACAGGGGCAAACACTGAAGCTTTCTTT. It codes for CASSPLPTGANTEAFF.

Remarks on this clonotype: Relative to the germline gene, one junction end is altered; a read error may explain this. The J gene is TRBJ2-2, the V gene TRBV7-3; D not certain. This CDR3 spans 12 amino acids. The germline V gene encodes CDR1 SGHTA and CDR2 FQGTGA. The chain's CDR3 is CANSHTTGELFF. DNA of the CDR3: TGTGCCAACAGCCATACCACCGGGGAGCTGTTTTTT.

The chain links TRBV12-3 or TRBV12-4 to TRBJ2-7; 9 bases are a match to TRBD2. This CDR3 comprises 14 residues. The J segment lost 7 bases and the V segment lost 6 bases, leaving 10 bases of the junction unmatched. CDR3 sequence reads: CASSALVAGVEQYF. The DNA of the CDR3 is TGTGCCAGCAGCGCCCTCGTAGCGGGGGTGGAGCAGTACTTC.

About this clonotype itself: This may be a read error: a much more frequent sequence differs by one nucleotide. The chain recombines TRBV14 with TRBJ2-1, with a weak D call TRBD1 (6 bases). V lost 6 bases to trimming and J lost 6 bases, with 12 bases between them. Per germline, CDR1 SGHDN and CDR2 FVKESK. The CDR3 length is 13 residues. The CDR3 nucleotides are TGTGCCAGCAGTAAGGACAGACCCAATGAGCAGTTCTTC. Protein sequence: CASSKDRPNEQFF.

The sample holds many counts of this clonotype. This sequence joins TRBV5-1 and TRBJ2-7; 8 nucleotides agree with TRBD1. The V and J ends lost 4 bases and 4 bases, in that order; junction bases with no gene match: 7. The CDR3 sequence is 14 residues long. Germline CDR1 is SGHRS and CDR2 is YFSETQ. The CDR3 coding sequence is TGCGCCAGCAGCCCAGGGGGCGAATTGTACGAGCAGTACTTC. Its translation: CASSPGGELYEQYF.

There are a few counts of this clonotype. V is TRBV4-3 and J is TRBJ1-3, with D perhaps matching TRBD1 (5 bases). This CDR3 contains 19 residues. From germline, CDR1 is LGHNA and CDR2 YSLEER. Trimming cost V 0 bases and J 2 bases, with 20 bases left between them. CDR3 in amino acids: CASSQDLAGNLLTGNTIYF. Written as DNA, the CDR3 is TGCGCCAGCAGCCAAGATTTGGCAGGGAACCTTCTAACTGGAAACACCATATATTTT.